This T cell receptor beta chain was captured by sequencing in a study of cytomegalovirus exposure and HLA in healthy donors. The CDR3 has 13 residues. The V gene lost 7 bases and the J gene lost 4 bases, with 13 bases spanning the gap. CDR1 is SNHLY, CDR2 FYNNEI, per germline. PCR used 60 Vbeta primers and 13 Jbeta primers. Assay: immunoSEQ multiplex PCR; the TCRdb copy retains only in-frame clones and omits some. Of 100,000 to 150,000 clones in the sample, less than 80% were seen once. Study conclusions and caveats: TCR beta sequences reportedly predicted the HLA-A and HLA-B alleles of most subjects accurately. In a later analysis, at a false discovery rate of 0.05, 15,000 to 20,000 TCR beta sequences matched HLA alleles. Among the CMV-associated chains, three were confirmed in vitro as specific for CMV antigens. Productive status was seen about 87% or about 30% of the time for most TCR beta V segments in an earlier analysis.

This clone occurred a few times. What it binds is unknown. The sequenced sample consisted of PBMCs. This sequence joins TRBV2 and TRBJ1-1, with D possibly TRBD1 on 5 matching bases. The receptor comes from a man aged 50 or older in good health and CMV-seronegative. CDR3 sequence (DNA): TGTGCCAGCACCCCAAGGAGGGGCACTGAAGCTTTCTTT. Protein product: CASTPRRGTEAFF.